The subject of this entry is one T cell receptor (beta chain). This clone's antigen is unknown. No much larger clone is present one base from it, and per-base qualities are unavailable. The data were obtained in a study of shared T cell receptors in the human thymus (dated by TCRdb to the early 2020s). About the investigation overall: The study examined how self-reactive, shared T-cell receptor alpha chains are generated in the human thymus.

Preparation of the library involved the immunoSEQ multiplex PCR assay. Imported from immuneACCESS, the table was reduced by TCRdb to in-frame sequences with V and J called. These copies leave out some clones; in studies compared against another copy, an unresolved V gene accounts for under half, and the cause of the remainder is not known. The sample table shows hundreds of thousands of clones, and 75% to 90% are seen once. The ten largest clones add up to 0.0095% to 0.011% of the sample. The same sample was also studied in work on human thymus T cells. As that second paper reports: In Finland, the donors were immunologically healthy infants who were having open corrective cardiac surgery for congenital heart defects. Thymus tissue was obtained as surgical resects removed during corrective cardiac surgery. Both the thymic and the peripheral blood repertoires appeared to show biased V and J gene segment usage. Highly overlapping thymic TCR repertoires among unrelated individuals were reported in the related research. TCR alpha and beta repertoires from roughly 8 infant thymus samples and a few related peripheral blood samples were characterized in the study. Donor ages ranging from about 6 to 244 days were recorded, and 5 or 6 male and a couple of female infants were included in the cohort. Thymocytes were released mechanically from tissue and stored at -70 °C as pellets of 10-30 million cells. A QIAsymphony instrument was used to extract genomic DNA from the frozen cell pellets. Using the immunoSEQ multiplex PCR assay, the TCRB and TCRAD loci were amplified from a standardized quantity of quality-controlled genomic DNA. The V(D)J region was spanned by amplicons of a length sufficient to cover the CDR3 and to identify V and J genes. The amplicons were sequenced on an Illumina platform via the commercial immunoSEQ service. Primer bias and sequencing errors were corrected as previously described, and TCRAD and TCRB were defined on the basis of the IMGT database. Analysis of the repertoires was done with immunoSEQ Analyzer 3.0 and VDJTools and included basic statistics, V/J segment usage, diversity estimates, rarefaction and pairwise overlap. Diversity was estimated using the Chao1, ChaoE, Efron-Thisted, Shannon and inverse Simpson indices, and was also estimated on datasets down-sampled to the size of the smallest sample. Repertoire overlap used strict matching of CDR3 nucleotide sequence, V gene and J gene, with Jaccard-based multidimensional scaling clustering. On average, roughly 810,000 unique TCRB clonotypes were obtained from thymus samples, compared with approximately 80,000 from blood samples.

What was sequenced was thymocytes. This clonotype was sampled from a girl under three years old with a congenital heart defect. Donor details come from another sample of the same person, matched by shared clones.

The CDR3 region reads CASSNEGVEAFF. The bases read TGTGCCAGTAGTAACGAGGGAGTAGAAGCTTTCTTT. The receptor chain draws on TRBV19 and TRBJ1-1; no confident D gene assignment can be made. V is pared back by 4 bases and J by 8 bases, with 11 bases lying between the germline termini. The cysteine opens and the phenylalanine closes a CDR3 of 12 amino acids. The retained sequence is limited to the CDR3, 36 bases, with the frame set at the first base. Via the germline V gene (reference sequence), CDR1 is LNHDA and CDR2 SQIVND.